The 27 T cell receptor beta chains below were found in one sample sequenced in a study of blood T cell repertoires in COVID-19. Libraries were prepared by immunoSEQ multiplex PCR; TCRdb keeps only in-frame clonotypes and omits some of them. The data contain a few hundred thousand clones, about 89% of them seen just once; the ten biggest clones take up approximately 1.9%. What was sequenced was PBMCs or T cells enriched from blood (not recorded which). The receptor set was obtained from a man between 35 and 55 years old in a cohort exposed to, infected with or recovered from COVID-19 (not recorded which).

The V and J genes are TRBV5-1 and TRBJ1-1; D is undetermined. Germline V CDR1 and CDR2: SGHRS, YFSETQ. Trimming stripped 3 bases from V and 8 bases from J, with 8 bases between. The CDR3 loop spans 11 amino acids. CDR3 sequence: CASSSLVEAFF. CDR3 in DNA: TGCGCCAGCAGCTCGTTAGTGGAAGCTTTCTTT.

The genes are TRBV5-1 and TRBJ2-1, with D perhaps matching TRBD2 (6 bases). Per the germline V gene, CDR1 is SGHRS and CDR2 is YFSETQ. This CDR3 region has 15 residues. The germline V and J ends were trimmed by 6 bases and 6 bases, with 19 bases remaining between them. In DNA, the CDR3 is TGCGCCAGCACCCTTCCGGGAGAAGTATCCAATGAGCAGTTCTTC. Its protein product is CASTLPGEVSNEQFF. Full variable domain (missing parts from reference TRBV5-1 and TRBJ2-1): KAGVTQTPRYLIKTRGQQVTLSCSPISGHRSVSWYQQTPGQGLQFLFEYFSETQRNKGNFPGRFSGRQFSNSRSEMNVSTLELGDSALYLCASTLPGEVSNEQFFGPGTRLTVL.

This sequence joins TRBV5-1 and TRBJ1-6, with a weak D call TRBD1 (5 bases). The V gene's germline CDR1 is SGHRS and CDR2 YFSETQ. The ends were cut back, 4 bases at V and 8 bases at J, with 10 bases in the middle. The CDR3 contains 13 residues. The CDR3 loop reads CASSAGPHSPLHF. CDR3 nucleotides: TGCGCCAGCAGCGCGGGACCCCATTCACCCCTCCACTTT.

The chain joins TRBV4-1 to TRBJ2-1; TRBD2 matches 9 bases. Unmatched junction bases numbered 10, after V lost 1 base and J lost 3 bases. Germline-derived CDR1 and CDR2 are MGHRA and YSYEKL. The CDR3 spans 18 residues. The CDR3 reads CASSQASGSGGFYNEQFF. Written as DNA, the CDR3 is TGCGCCAGCAGCCAAGCATCGGGTAGCGGGGGATTCTACAATGAGCAGTTCTTC.

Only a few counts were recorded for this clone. CDR3 sequence: CASSKGLSNTGELFF. For the CDR3, the DNA is TGCGCCAGCAGCAAGGGACTTTCGAACACCGGGGAGCTGTTTTTT. V is TRBV5-1 and J is TRBJ2-2, with D perhaps matching TRBD2 (6 bases). Trimming left V 4 bases short and J 0 bases short, with 10 bases between. The CDR3 has 15 amino acids. Germline-derived CDR1 and CDR2 are SGHRS and YFSETQ.

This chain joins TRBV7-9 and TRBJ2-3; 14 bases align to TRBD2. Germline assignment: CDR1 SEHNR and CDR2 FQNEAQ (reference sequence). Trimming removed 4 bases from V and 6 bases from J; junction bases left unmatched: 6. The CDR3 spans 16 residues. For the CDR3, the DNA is TGTGCCAGCAGCTCCGGACTAGCGGGAGGCGGGGATACGCAGTATTTT. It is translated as CASSSGLAGGGDTQYF.

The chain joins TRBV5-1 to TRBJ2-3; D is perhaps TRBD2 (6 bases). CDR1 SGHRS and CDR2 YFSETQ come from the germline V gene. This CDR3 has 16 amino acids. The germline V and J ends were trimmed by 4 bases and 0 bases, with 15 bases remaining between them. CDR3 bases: TGCGCCAGCAGCACCGGGACTCAAAAAAGCACAGATACGCAGTATTTT. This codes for CASSTGTQKSTDTQYF.

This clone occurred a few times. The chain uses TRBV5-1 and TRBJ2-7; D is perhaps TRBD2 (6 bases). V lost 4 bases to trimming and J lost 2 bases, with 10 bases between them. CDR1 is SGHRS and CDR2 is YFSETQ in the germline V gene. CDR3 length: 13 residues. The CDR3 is CASSRRAAYEQYF. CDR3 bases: TGCGCCAGCAGCCGGAGGGCAGCCTACGAGCAGTACTTC.

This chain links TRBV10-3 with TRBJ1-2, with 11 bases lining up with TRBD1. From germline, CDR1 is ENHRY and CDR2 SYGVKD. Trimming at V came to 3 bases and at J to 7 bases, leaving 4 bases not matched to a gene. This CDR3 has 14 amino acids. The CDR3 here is CAISEKGTGGGYTF. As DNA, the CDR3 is TGTGCCATCAGTGAAAAAGGGACAGGGGGTGGCTACACCTTC.

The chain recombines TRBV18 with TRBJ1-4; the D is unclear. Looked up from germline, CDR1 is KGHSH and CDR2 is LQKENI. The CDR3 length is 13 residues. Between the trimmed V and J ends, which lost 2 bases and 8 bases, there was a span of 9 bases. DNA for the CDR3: TGTGCCAGCTCACCAGAGACACGAGAAAAACTGTTTTTT. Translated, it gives CASSPETREKLFF.

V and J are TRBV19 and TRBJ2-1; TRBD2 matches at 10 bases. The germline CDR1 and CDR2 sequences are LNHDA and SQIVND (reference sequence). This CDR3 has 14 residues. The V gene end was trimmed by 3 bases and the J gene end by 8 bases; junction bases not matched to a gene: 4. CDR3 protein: CASSIFLAGDEQFF. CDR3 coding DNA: TGTGCCAGTAGTATCTTTCTAGCGGGAGATGAGCAGTTCTTC.

CDR3 DNA sequence: TGTGCCAGCAGCTCCGCGGGCGAGGGCGGGACTGAAGCTTTCTTT. Translated: CASSSAGEGGTEAFF. The chain joins TRBV11-3 to TRBJ1-1; D is unresolved. This CDR3 has 15 amino acids. CDR1 and CDR2 from the germline V gene are SGHNT and YENEEA. Trimming cost V 4 bases and J 5 bases, with 17 bases left between them.

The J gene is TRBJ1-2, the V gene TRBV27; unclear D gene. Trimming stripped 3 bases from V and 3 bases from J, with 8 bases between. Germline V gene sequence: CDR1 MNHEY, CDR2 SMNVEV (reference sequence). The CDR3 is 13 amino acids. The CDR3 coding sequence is TGTGCCAGCAGTTTGGGCGTTCACTATGGCTACACCTTC. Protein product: CASSLGVHYGYTF.

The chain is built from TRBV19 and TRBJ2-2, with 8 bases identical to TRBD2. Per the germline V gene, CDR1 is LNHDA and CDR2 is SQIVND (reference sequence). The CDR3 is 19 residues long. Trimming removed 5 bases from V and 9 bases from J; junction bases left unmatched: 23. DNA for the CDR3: TGTGCCAGTAGTTTCCCAACTAGCGGAGGAAACCAAGGGAGGAGGGAGCTGTTTTTT. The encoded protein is CASSFPTSGGNQGRRELFF.

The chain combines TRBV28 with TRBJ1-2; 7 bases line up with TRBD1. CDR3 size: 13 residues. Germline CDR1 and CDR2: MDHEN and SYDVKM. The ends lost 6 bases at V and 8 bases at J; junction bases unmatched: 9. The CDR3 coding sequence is TGTGCCAGCAGCTCTCAGGGGGAAGGCGGCTACACCTTC. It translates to CASSSQGEGGYTF.

CDR3 protein: CAISEALGGSYEQYF. The CDR3 region has the DNA TGTGCCATCAGTGAAGCCCTAGGAGGGTCCTACGAGCAGTACTTC. V gene TRBV10-3 combines with J gene TRBJ2-7, with D tentatively TRBD2 (6 bases). The CDR3 length is 15 residues. The V end lost 3 bases, the J end lost 1 base, and 13 bases lay between the germline ends. The V gene's germline CDR1 is ENHRY and CDR2 SYGVKD.

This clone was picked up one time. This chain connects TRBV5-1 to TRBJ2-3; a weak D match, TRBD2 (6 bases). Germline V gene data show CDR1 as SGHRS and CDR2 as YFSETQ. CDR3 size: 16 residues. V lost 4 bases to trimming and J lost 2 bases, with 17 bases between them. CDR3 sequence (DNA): TGCGCCAGCAGCCCCGGGAGTCGGGCCCCCACAGATACGCAGTATTTT. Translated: CASSPGSRAPTDTQYF.

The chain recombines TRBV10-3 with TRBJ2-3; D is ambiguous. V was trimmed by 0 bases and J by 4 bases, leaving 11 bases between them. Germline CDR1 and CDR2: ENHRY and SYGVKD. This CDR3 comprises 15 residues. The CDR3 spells CAISESLVVSDTQYF. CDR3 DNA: TGTGCCATCAGTGAGTCGTTAGTCGTTTCAGATACGCAGTATTTT.

CDR3 in amino acids: CASSRDAGLEEAFF. The CDR3 coding sequence is TGTGCCAGCAGCCGGGATGCAGGGCTTGAGGAGGCTTTCTTT. This chain uses TRBV3-1 (or the pseudogene TRBV3-2) with TRBJ1-1; possibly TRBD1 for D (5 bases). Germline values: CDR1 LGHDT, CDR2 YNNKEL (reference sequence). V lost 4 bases, J lost 11 bases, and 20 bases lay in between. This CDR3 is built from 14 residues.

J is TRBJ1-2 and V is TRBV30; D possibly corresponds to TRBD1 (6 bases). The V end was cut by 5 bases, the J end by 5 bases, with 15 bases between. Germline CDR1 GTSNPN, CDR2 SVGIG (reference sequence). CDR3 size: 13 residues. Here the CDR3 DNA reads TGTGCCTGGGCGTTTGGGACACGATATGGCTACACCTTC. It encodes CAWAFGTRYGYTF. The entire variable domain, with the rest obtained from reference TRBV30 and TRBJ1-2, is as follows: SQTIHQWPATLVQPVGSPLSLECTVEGTSNPNLYWYRQAAGRGLQLLFYSVGIGQISSEVPQNLSASRPQDRQFILSSKKLLLSDSGFYLCAWAFGTRYGYTFGSGTRLTVV.

The CDR3 region has the DNA TGTGCCAGCAGCTTATTGGGCATAAACTATGGCTACACCTTC. Translation gives CASSLLGINYGYTF. The chain links TRBV7-9 to TRBJ1-2, with unresolved D. Germline V gene data show CDR1 as SEHNR and CDR2 as FQNEAQ (reference sequence). Trimming took off 2 bases at V and 2 bases at J, with 9 bases between the two ends. CDR3 length equals 14 residues.

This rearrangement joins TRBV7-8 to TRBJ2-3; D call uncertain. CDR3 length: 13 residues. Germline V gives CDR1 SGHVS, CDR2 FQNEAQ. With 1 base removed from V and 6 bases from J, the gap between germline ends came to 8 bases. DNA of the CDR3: TGTGCCAGCAGCTTAGTTTCGCGTGATACGCAGTATTTT. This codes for CASSLVSRDTQYF.

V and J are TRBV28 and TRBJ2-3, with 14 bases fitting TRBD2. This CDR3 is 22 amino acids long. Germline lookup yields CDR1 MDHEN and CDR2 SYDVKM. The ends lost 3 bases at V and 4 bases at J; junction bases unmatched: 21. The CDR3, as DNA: TGTGCCAGCAGTTTCCCGCGAGGGGGACTAGCGGGAGTTCCTGGACGCTCAGATACGCAGTATTTT. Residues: CASSFPRGGLAGVPGRSDTQYF.

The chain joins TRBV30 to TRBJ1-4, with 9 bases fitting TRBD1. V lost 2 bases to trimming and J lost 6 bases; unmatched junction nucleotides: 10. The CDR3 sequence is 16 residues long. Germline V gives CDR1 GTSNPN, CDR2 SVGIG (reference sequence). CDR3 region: CAWSFRPGQGYEKLFF. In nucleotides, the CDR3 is TGTGCCTGGAGTTTTCGACCGGGACAGGGATATGAAAAACTGTTTTTT. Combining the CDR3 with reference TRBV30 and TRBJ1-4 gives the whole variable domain SQTIHQWPATLVQPVGSPLSLECTVEGTSNPNLYWYRQAAGRGLQLLFYSVGIGQISSEVPQNLSASRPQDRQFILSSKKLLLSDSGFYLCAWSFRPGQGYEKLFFGSGTQLSVL.

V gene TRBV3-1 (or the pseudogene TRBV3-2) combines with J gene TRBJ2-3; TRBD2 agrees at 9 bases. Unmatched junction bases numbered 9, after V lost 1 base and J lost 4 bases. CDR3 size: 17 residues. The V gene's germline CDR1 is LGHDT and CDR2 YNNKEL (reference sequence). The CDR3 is CASSQAASGGRADTQYF. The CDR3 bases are TGTGCCAGCAGCCAAGCTGCTTCGGGCGGGAGGGCAGATACGCAGTATTTT.

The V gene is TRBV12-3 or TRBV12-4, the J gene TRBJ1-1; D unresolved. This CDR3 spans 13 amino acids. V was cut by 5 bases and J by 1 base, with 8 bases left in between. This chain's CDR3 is CASSLEGNTEAFF. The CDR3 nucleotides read TGTGCCAGCAGTCTGGAGGGGAACACTGAAGCTTTCTTT.

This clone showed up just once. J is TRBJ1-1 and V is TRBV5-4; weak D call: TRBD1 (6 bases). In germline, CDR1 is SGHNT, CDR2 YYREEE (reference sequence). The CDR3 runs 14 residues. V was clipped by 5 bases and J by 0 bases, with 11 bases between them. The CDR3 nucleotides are TGTGCCAGCAGAATCTCAGGGGTGAACACTGAAGCTTTCTTT. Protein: CASRISGVNTEAFF.